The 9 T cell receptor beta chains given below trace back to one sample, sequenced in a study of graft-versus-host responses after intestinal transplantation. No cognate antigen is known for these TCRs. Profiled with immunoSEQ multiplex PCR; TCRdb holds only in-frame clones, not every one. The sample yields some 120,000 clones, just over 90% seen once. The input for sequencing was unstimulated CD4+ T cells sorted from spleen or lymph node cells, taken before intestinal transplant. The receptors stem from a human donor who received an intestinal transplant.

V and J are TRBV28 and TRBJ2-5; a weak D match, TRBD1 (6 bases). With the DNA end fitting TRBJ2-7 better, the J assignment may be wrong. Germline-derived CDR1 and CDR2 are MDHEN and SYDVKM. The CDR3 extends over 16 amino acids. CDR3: CASSRGHRLSSYEQYF. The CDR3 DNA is TGTGCCAGCAGCCGGGGACATCGATTGAGCTCCTACGAGCAGTACTTC.

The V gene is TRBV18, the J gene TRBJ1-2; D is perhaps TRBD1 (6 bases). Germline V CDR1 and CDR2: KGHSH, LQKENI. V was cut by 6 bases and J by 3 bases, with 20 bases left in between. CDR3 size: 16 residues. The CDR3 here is CASSDSGGLRYYGYTF. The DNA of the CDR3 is TGTGCCAGCTCCGACTCGGGGGGCTTACGATACTATGGCTACACCTTC.

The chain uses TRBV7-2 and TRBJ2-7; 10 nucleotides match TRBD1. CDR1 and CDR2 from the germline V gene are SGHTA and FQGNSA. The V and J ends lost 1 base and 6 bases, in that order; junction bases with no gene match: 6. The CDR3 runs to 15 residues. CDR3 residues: CASSLVGDRGLEQYF. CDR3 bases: TGTGCCAGCAGCTTAGTTGGGGACAGGGGTCTCGAGCAGTACTTC.

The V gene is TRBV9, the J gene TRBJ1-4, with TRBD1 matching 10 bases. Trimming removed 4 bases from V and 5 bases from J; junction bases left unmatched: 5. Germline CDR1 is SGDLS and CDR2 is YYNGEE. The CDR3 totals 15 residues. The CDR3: CASSPRQGANEKLFF. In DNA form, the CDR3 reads TGTGCCAGCAGCCCCAGACAGGGGGCGAATGAAAAACTGTTTTTT. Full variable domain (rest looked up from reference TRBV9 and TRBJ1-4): DSGVTQTPKHLITATGQRVTLRCSPRSGDLSVYWYQQSLDQGLQFLIQYYNGEERAKGNILERFSAQQFPDLHSELNLSSLELGDSALYFCASSPRQGANEKLFFGSGTQLSVL.

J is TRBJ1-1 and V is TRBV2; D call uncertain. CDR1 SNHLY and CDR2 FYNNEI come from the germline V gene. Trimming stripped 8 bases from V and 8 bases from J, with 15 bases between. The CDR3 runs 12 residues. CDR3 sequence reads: CASRGLAGEAFF. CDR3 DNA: TGTGCCAGCCGCGGTCTGGCGGGGGAAGCTTTCTTT.

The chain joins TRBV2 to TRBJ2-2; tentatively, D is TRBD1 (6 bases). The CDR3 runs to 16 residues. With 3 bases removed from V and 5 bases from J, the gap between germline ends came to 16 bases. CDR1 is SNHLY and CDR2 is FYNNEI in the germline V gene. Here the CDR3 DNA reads TGTGCCAGCAGTGAGGGTGTAAGGGGGAGAACCGGGGAGCTGTTTTTT. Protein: CASSEGVRGRTGELFF.

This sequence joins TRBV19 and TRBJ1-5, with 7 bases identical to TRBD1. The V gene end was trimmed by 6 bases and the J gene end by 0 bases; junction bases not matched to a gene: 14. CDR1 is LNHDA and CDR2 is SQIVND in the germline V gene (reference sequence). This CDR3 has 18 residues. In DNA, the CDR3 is TGTGCCAGTAGGAGACAACCACTCGGGACAGATAGCAATCAGCCCCAGCATTTT. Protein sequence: CASRRQPLGTDSNQPQHF.

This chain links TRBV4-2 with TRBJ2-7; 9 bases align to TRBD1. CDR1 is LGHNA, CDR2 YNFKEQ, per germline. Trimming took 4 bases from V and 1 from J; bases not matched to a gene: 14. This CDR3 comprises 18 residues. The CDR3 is CASSPRGKRTGVSYEQYF. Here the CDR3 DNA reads TGTGCCAGCAGCCCTAGAGGGAAGCGGACAGGGGTATCCTACGAGCAGTACTTC.

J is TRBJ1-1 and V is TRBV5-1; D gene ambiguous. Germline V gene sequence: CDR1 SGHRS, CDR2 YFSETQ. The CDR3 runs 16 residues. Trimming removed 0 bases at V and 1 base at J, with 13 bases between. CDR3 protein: CASSLAMRVSNTEAFF. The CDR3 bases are TGCGCCAGCAGCTTGGCCATGCGTGTCTCGAACACTGAAGCTTTCTTT.